Below, 23 T cell receptor beta chains from the same sample are listed, as sequenced in a study of cytomegalovirus exposure and HLA in healthy donors. The PCR employed 60 Vbeta primers together with 13 Jbeta primers. The data were produced by immunoSEQ multiplex PCR, yet TCRdb's version contains in-frame clones alone and is incomplete. The repertoire holds 90,000 to 150,000 clones, 80% to 90% seen once, with 1.5% to 2% in the top ten. Sequencing was carried out using PBMCs. These receptors all come from a man aged 40-49 years in good health and CMV-seronegative.

V gene TRBV5-1 combines with J gene TRBJ2-1; 11 nucleotides align to TRBD2. This CDR3 has 15 residues. CDR1 and CDR2 (germline): SGHRS, YFSETQ. V shed 3 bases, J shed 5 bases, and the junction held 4 bases outside the gene matches. The CDR3 DNA reads as TGCGCCAGCAGCTATGGGACTAGCGGAGACAATGAGCAGTTCTTC. As protein: CASSYGTSGDNEQFF.

The chain combines TRBV7-2 with TRBJ2-2; tentative D call: TRBD2 (6 bases). The CDR3 is 14 amino acids. Germline V gene lookup returns CDR1 SGHTA and CDR2 FQGNSA. Trimming left V 8 bases short and J 6 bases short, with 16 bases between. CDR3 protein: CASAGGWEAGELFF. CDR3 bases: TGTGCCAGCGCTGGGGGGTGGGAGGCCGGGGAGCTGTTTTTT.

The chain uses TRBV4-3 and TRBJ2-5; 11 bases are shared with TRBD2. The J call may be faulty, since TRBJ2-7 better matches the DNA end. Germline CDR1 and CDR2: LGHNA and YSLEER. CDR3 length: 15 residues. The CDR3 protein is CASSPRLAGRDEQYF. In nucleotides, the CDR3 is TGCGCCAGCAGCCCCCGACTAGCGGGACGGGACGAGCAGTACTTC.

In its sample, this clone was seen a few times. The gene calls are TRBV5-4 and TRBJ2-1; 9 bases fit TRBD1. Germline lookup yields CDR1 SGHNT and CDR2 YYREEE (reference sequence). V gave up 3 bases and J gave up 13 bases; unmatched junction bases: 5. The CDR3 is 12 amino acids. For the CDR3, the DNA is TGTGCCAGCAGCTCGGACAGGGGAAATCAGTTCTTC. Translating gives CASSSDRGNQFF.

The rearrangement joins TRBV4-2 to TRBJ2-5, with 9 bases lining up with TRBD2. Germline V gene data show CDR1 as LGHNA and CDR2 as YNFKEQ. V shed 1 base and J 5 bases; nucleotides not matched to a gene: 11. This CDR3 has 17 amino acids. CDR3 nucleotides: TGTGCCAGCAGCCAAGTCGGGGCGGGAGGGCCGTTGGAGACCCAGTACTTC. This translates into CASSQVGAGGPLETQYF.

V is TRBV14 and J is TRBJ1-2, with a tentative D call TRBD1 (6 bases). V lost 0 bases and J 4 bases, leaving 15 bases between the germline ends. This CDR3 comprises 16 residues. CDR1 and CDR2 (germline): SGHDN, FVKESK. CDR3 residues: CASSQDTDSRFYGYTF. CDR3 nucleotide sequence: TGTGCCAGCAGCCAAGATACGGACAGCAGATTCTATGGCTACACCTTC.

The chain links TRBV27 to TRBJ2-3; weak D call: TRBD2 (6 bases). The CDR3 contains 15 residues. CDR1 is MNHEY and CDR2 is SMNVEV in the germline V gene (reference sequence). Trimming stripped 2 bases from V and 0 bases from J, with 9 bases between. The chain's CDR3 is CASSLGGSSTDTQYF. As DNA, the CDR3 is TGTGCCAGCAGTTTAGGAGGGAGTAGCACAGATACGCAGTATTTT.

The rearrangement links TRBV5-1 to TRBJ2-5; D might be TRBD2 (5 bases). Per germline, CDR1 SGHRS and CDR2 YFSETQ. V was cut by 4 bases and J by 3 bases, with 7 bases left in between. This CDR3 region has 12 residues. In DNA, the CDR3 is TGCGCCAGCAGCAGAGGGAAAGAGACCCAGTACTTC. This encodes CASSRGKETQYF.

J is TRBJ1-3 and V is TRBV14, with 7 bases matching TRBD1. CDR1 SGHDN and CDR2 FVKESK come from the germline V gene. V shed 4 bases, J shed 5 bases, and the junction held 14 bases outside the gene matches. The CDR3 is made up of 17 amino acids. In DNA, the CDR3 is TGTGCCAGCAGCCCAGCCCGACAGGGCGGATCGCGAAACACCATATATTTT. This sequence encodes CASSPARQGGSRNTIYF.

This clone has only a few counts. The CDR3 bases are TGTGCCAGCAGCACCGACAGGGCTGCCGGGGAGCTGTTTTTT. Encoded protein: CASSTDRAAGELFF. The chain combines TRBV7-2 with TRBJ2-2; the match to TRBD1 covers 7 bases. Germline CDR1 and CDR2: SGHTA and FQGNSA. Losses at the gene ends were 5 bases for V and 6 bases for J; bases not matched to a gene: 6. The CDR3 sequence is 14 residues long.

The chain's CDR3 is CASSLFVAGNEKLFF. The CDR3 bases are TGTGCCAGCAGCTTATTCGTGGCGGGAAATGAAAAACTGTTTTTT. The rearrangement uses TRBV7-9 and TRBJ1-4; D is uncertain. The CDR3 covers 15 residues. V was trimmed by 2 bases and J by 5 bases, leaving 12 bases between them. CDR1 and CDR2 (germline): SEHNR, FQNEAQ (reference sequence). The full variable domain, with the rest looked up from reference TRBV7-9 and TRBJ1-4, is DTGVSQNPRHKITKRGQNVTFRCDPISEHNRLYWYRQTLGQGPEFLTYFQNEAQLEKSRLLSDRFSAERPKGSFSTLEIQRTEQGDSAMYLCASSLFVAGNEKLFFGSGTQLSVL.

This clone was seen more than once but under ten times. The chain is built from TRBV12-5 and TRBJ1-2; a possible D gene is TRBD1 (5 bases). This CDR3 has 15 residues. The V end was cut by 2 bases, the J end by 6 bases, with 16 bases between. CDR1 LGHNT and CDR2 FRNRAP come from the germline V gene. The CDR3 nucleotides read TGTGCTAGTGGTTTGTCGTCGAACAGGAAGGATGGCTACACCTTC. Amino acids: CASGLSSNRKDGYTF. The whole variable domain, remainder taken from reference TRBV12-5 and TRBJ1-2, is DARVTQTPRHKVTEMGQEVTMRCQPILGHNTVFWYRQTMMQGLELLAYFRNRAPLDDSGMPKDRFSAEMPDATLATLKIQPSEPRDSAVYFCASGLSSNRKDGYTFGSGTRLTVV.

This clone turned up a few times. This chain connects TRBV11-2 to TRBJ2-1, with D perhaps matching TRBD2 (6 bases). In germline, CDR1 is SGHAT, CDR2 FQNNGV. The CDR3 is 13 residues long. V lost 7 bases, J lost 1 base, and 8 bases lay in between. CDR3 sequence reads: CASTRESYNEQFF. CDR3 in DNA: TGTGCCAGCACTCGGGAGTCCTACAATGAGCAGTTCTTC.

The J gene is TRBJ2-7, the V gene TRBV7-3, with TRBD2 as a possible D gene (6 bases). The germline V and J ends were trimmed by 6 bases and 5 bases, with 14 bases remaining between them. The CDR3 spans 13 residues. Looked up from germline, CDR1 is SGHTA and CDR2 is FQGTGA. In DNA, the CDR3 is TGTGCCAGCAGTCCCTATGGAGGGAACGAGCAGTACTTC. Residues: CASSPYGGNEQYF.

The chain joins TRBV2 to TRBJ2-3; no clear D gene. This CDR3 comprises 13 residues. Trimming removed 6 bases from V and 3 bases from J, with 10 bases in between. Germline V gene lookup returns CDR1 SNHLY and CDR2 FYNNEI. For the CDR3, the DNA is TGTGCCAGCAGAAGAAGCGAGACAGATACGCAGTATTTT. Encoded protein: CASRRSETDTQYF.

The rearrangement links TRBV2 to TRBJ2-1; 9 bases fit TRBD2. This CDR3 region has 14 residues. The ends lost 7 bases at V and 4 bases at J; junction bases unmatched: 5. Germline CDR1 is SNHLY and CDR2 is FYNNEI. CDR3 amino acids: CASISGGSYNEQFF. CDR3 DNA: TGTGCCAGCATCAGCGGGGGGAGTTACAATGAGCAGTTCTTC. Drawing the rest from reference TRBV2 and TRBJ2-1, the complete variable domain is EPEVTQTPSHQVTQMGQEVILRCVPISNHLYFYWYRQILGQKVEFLVSFYNNEISEKSEIFDDQFSVERPDGSNFTLKIRSTKLEDSAMYFCASISGGSYNEQFFGPGTRLTVL.

The V call is TRBV6-5, the J call TRBJ1-5; 9 nucleotides match TRBD1. V was pared by 10 bases and J by 5 bases, with 6 bases of the junction left unmatched. The germline V gene has CDR1 MNHEY and CDR2 SVGAGI. This CDR3 region has 13 residues. CDR3 amino acids: CATGTGSHQPQHF. The CDR3 region has the DNA TGTGCCACCGGGACAGGGTCCCATCAGCCCCAGCATTTT.

The chain combines TRBV5-1 with TRBJ2-1; 7 bases line up with TRBD2. CDR1 and CDR2 (germline): SGHRS, YFSETQ. Trimming removed 4 bases from V and 12 bases from J; junction bases left unmatched: 10. This CDR3 spans 13 amino acids. CDR3 amino acids: CASSPARGGGQFF. The CDR3 bases are TGCGCCAGCAGCCCCGCCCGTGGGGGGGGGCAGTTCTTC.

The chain employs TRBV11-3 and TRBJ2-1, with D possibly matching TRBD2 (6 bases). CDR1 SGHNT and CDR2 YENEEA come from the germline V gene. The CDR3 extends over 12 amino acids. V was clipped by 5 bases and J by 12 bases, with 14 bases between them. The CDR3 here is CASSNPGTLQFF. CDR3 sequence (DNA): TGTGCCAGCAGCAACCCCGGGACTCTGCAGTTCTTC.

The chain recombines TRBV28 with TRBJ1-5, with D possibly matching TRBD1 (5 bases). The CDR3 loop spans 17 amino acids. V dropped 6 bases and J dropped 0 bases, with 18 bases sitting between them. The germline gives CDR1 MDHEN, CDR2 SYDVKM. The DNA of the CDR3 is TGTGCCAGCAGACCCCTTTCCCGGGACTTTAGCAATCAGCCCCAGCATTTT. Protein sequence: CASRPLSRDFSNQPQHF.

Note on this clone: An end of the junction differs from the germline gene, which may be a read error. This chain connects TRBV10-2 to TRBJ2-5; D is undetermined. Germline lookup yields CDR1 WSHSY and CDR2 SAAADI. The CDR3 is 13 residues long. This chain's CDR3 is CASSLAGQEAQYF. Here the CDR3 DNA reads TGCGCCAGCAGTTTAGCCGGCCAAGAGGCCCAGTACTTC.

This clone occurred a few times. CDR3 nucleotides: TGTGCCATCACTTGGGGACAGGGGAACTCCTACGAGCAGTACTTC. This translates into CAITWGQGNSYEQYF. J is TRBJ2-7 and V is TRBV10-3; the match to TRBD1 covers 10 bases. With 7 bases clipped from V and 0 bases from J, the junction kept 6 bases outside the gene matches. The V gene's germline CDR1 is ENHRY and CDR2 SYGVKD. The CDR3 totals 15 residues.

This sequence joins TRBV5-1 and TRBJ2-3; D gene ambiguous. The CDR3 runs to 12 residues. Trimming stripped 5 bases from V and 5 bases from J, with 9 bases between. Germline V lookup: CDR1 SGHRS, CDR2 YFSETQ. CDR3 sequence reads: CASRDFLDTQYF. The CDR3 DNA sequence: TGCGCCAGCAGAGACTTTTTAGATACGCAGTATTTT.